This TCR beta chain was profiled in a study of tumor-infiltrating lymphocytes in primary liver carcinoma. Study outcomes and limitations: Whereas tumor region pairs overlapped more, tumor-adjacent and tumor-blood pairs overlapped less.

From 500 ng total RNA, TCR beta cDNA was generated with a primer in the constant region. Construction of TCR beta libraries relied on three successive nested multiplex PCR rounds employing slightly modified ARM-PCR. The first two PCR rounds used TRBV1-TRBV30 forward primers with a C-beta reverse primer, roughly 10 cycles each. Each CDR3 protein gets one entry after TCRdb re-called the multiplex PCR reads with MiXCR. The data hold approximately 310,000 distinct CDR3 sequences, with less than 75% observed a single time. This clonotype occurred a few times. Its cognate antigen is unknown. In germline, CDR1 is SGHDN, CDR2 FVKESK. The CDR3 is 14 amino acids. V was trimmed by 2 bases and J by 7 bases, leaving 14 bases between them. The source of the blood RNA was unsorted whole blood, and germline DNA was extracted as well.

The chain links TRBV14 to TRBJ1-1; D gene uncertain. The TCR sequence derives from a man between 35 and 55 years old with primary liver carcinoma and hepatitis B virus infection. Material: peripheral blood. The CDR3 region has the DNA TGTGCCAGCAGCCAAAGTCATGCGGCAATTGAAGCTTTCTTT. This sequence encodes CASSQSHAAIEAFF.